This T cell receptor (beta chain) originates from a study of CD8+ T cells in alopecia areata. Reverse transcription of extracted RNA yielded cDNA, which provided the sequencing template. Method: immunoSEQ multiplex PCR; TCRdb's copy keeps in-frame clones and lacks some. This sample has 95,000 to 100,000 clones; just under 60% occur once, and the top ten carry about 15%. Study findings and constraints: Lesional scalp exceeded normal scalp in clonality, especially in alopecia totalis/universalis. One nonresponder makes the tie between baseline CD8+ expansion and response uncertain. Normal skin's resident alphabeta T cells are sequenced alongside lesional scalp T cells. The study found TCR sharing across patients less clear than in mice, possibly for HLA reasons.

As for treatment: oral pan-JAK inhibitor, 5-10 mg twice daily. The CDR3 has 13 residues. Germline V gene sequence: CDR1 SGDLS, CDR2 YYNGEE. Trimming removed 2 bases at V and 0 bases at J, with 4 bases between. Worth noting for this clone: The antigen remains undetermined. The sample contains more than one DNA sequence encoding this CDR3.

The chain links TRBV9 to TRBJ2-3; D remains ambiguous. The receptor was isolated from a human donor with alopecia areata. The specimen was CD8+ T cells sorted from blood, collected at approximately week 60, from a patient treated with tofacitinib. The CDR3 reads CASSVGSTDTQYF. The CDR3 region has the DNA TGTGCCAGCAGCGTCGGGAGCACAGATACGCAGTATTTT.